This T cell receptor (beta chain) was sequenced in a study of shared clonotypes between healthy human individuals (TCRdb year 2020). General notes on the study: The cohort comprised a couple of women and three men aged 18 to 49 years. For each donor, CD4 naive and CD4 memory were each run on three plates, CD8 naive on two plates, and CD8 memory on one plate. To estimate repertoire size and how much clonotypes are shared between individuals, the study performed deep sequencing of blood TCR repertoires from a few healthy adults. Different laboratories and diverse techniques were used to prepare libraries and sequence TCR repertoires, to increase sequencing depth and limit assay-specific biases. Between about 0.85 and 10 billion PBMCs per donor were obtained by leukapheresis. The investigation overall reported the following: Because the study included only a small number of donors, the genetic and exposure-history diversity represented was limited. Rarefaction of sorted-subset datasets indicated incomplete sequencing despite the large sequencing depth. Estimated clonotype richness was generally larger for naive than for memory subsets. Across a few donors, approximately 5% of naive CD4, 3% to 4% of naive CD8, under 2.5% of memory CD4, and over 0.35% of memory CD8 clonotypes were shared. Only blood was sampled, and tissue TCR repertoires likely differ from those in blood. Based on pairwise subsampling, the degree of clonotype sharing among donors was expected to be affected by sequencing depth. Higher generation probabilities were observed for clonotypes shared by all four sorted-subset donors than for non-shared clonotypes.

Details on this clone: Its antigen has not been determined. Base quality data are lacking; no much larger clone is found one base away.

There are 15 amino acids in the CDR3, from cysteine to phenylalanine inclusive. Of all the DNA, just the CDR3 is kept, 45 bases in frame from base 1. At the junction V is shortened by 4 bases and J by 7 bases; bases outside the gene matches: 9. CDR1 and CDR2 (MNHNS, SASEGT) derive from the germline V gene. The donors were healthy, HIV-negative adults who had no recently reported acute infections or vaccinations. Only Caucasian adults living in Nashville, Tennessee, USA were represented among the donors. CD8 memory samples were composed of magnetically selected CD45RO+ cells combined with CCR7-negative CD45RA+ effector memory (TemRA) cells. Blood was obtained by leukapheresis, after which PBMCs were separated by Ficoll-Histopaque density gradient centrifugation and cryopreserved in liquid nitrogen vapor phase. Analytical flow cytometry was used to check the purity and quantity of each magnetically sorted T cell population. From each sorted fraction, genomic DNA was isolated and quantified by UV absorbance on a Nanodrop 2000c.

Using the deep immunoSEQ assay, multiplex PCR amplified TCR CDR3 regions from genomic DNA. Extracted genomic DNA from each cell subset was spread evenly across all wells of several immunoSEQ 96-well plates, with each plate serving as a replicate. For sorted subsets, about 220 ng of genomic DNA, equivalent to roughly 30,000 T cell genomes, went into each replicate PCR. Purified libraries were measured with a Qubit 3.0 fluorometer, size-checked on a Bioanalyzer 2100, and measured again with the KAPA Library Quantification kit. Every immunoSEQ 96-well plate was sequenced on a dedicated single-read 150-cycle Illumina NextSeq 550 flow cell. Processing in the source paper ran as follows. Because the immunoSEQ output included only junctional sequences and no quality scores, the filtering could not be the same as the filtering used for full-length reads. To assign V/J genes and CDR3, sequences were annotated against IMGT germline references using PyIR, a Python wrapper for IgBLAST v1.9. Reads with weak V/J assignments (E-value above 1e-6), missing CDR3, stop codons, out-of-frame junctions, or ambiguous translated residues were removed. A V3J clonotype was defined by an identical inferred V gene, J gene, and CDR3 amino acid sequence. Percentage overlap between repertoires was computed as shared unique clonotypes divided by the size of the smaller repertoire. RTK rarefaction, the Chao1 estimator, and Recon v2.1 estimates of unobserved clonotypes were used to assess repertoire richness. Generation probabilities were computed with OLGA for all TCRbeta clonotypes obtained by the gDNA method from several donors. Held by TCRdb, this immuneACCESS table contains in-frame sequences only and omits some clones. Under half of the omission traces to an unresolved V gene where checked; the cause of the rest is unknown. The V and J calls and clone size are taken from that table; D and trimming were inferred from the DNA. The sample yields some 380,000 clones; 96% were counted once. The ten largest clones add up to about 0.32% of the sample.

The rearrangement joined TRBV6-1 to TRBJ2-1; 8 junctional bases match TRBD1. Input material: memory CD8+ T cells sorted from blood. The cell subset or site label on this specimen signifies: CD45RO+ cells pooled with CCR7-negative TemRA cells. The receptor was derived from a man aged 30-40 years in good health. This receptor carries the CDR3 CASSAGTGSRNEQFF. The DNA sequence is given as TGTGCCAGCAGTGCTGGGACAGGCTCTCGAAATGAGCAGTTCTTC.